Following are 5 T cell receptor beta chains from one sample sequenced in a study of blood T cell repertoires in COVID-19. Generated by immunoSEQ multiplex PCR, the TCRdb table keeps only in-frame clones and is missing some. Among around 98,000 clones listed, approximately 84% were seen once. The sequencing input was peripheral blood. These receptors were taken from a woman aged 60 to 75 with acute or convalescent COVID-19.

J is TRBJ2-5 and V is TRBV28, with D unresolved. Trimming took off 4 bases at V and 4 bases at J, with 7 bases between the two ends. Germline CDR1 reads MDHEN; CDR2 reads SYDVKM. CDR3 length: 12 amino acids. The DNA of the CDR3 is TGTGCCAGCAGTTCCCCTAGAGAGACCCAGTACTTC. Translation gives CASSSPRETQYF.

This chain connects TRBV2 to TRBJ2-5, with TRBD2 matching over 11 bases. Germline V CDR1 and CDR2: SNHLY, FYNNEI. The CDR3 covers 18 residues. V lost 7 bases to trimming and J lost 5 bases; unmatched junction nucleotides: 18. CDR3 nucleotide sequence: TGTGCCAGCATAGTAGAGCTAGCGGGGGGTCTGGGAGGGGAGACCCAGTACTTC. It is translated as CASIVELAGGLGGETQYF.

The chain recombines TRBV6-5 with TRBJ1-3, with D uncertain. CDR1 and CDR2 from the germline V gene are MNHEY and SVGAGI. Deletions cut 7 bases from V and 4 bases from J, with 14 bases between. The CDR3 sequence is 14 residues long. The CDR3 protein is CASKLGRRGNTIYF. CDR3 DNA sequence: TGTGCCAGCAAACTAGGACGGAGGGGAAACACCATATATTTT.

This chain connects TRBV24-1 to TRBJ1-6; D unresolved. The CDR3 loop spans 15 amino acids. Germline CDR1 KGHDR, CDR2 SFDVKD. The V end was cut by 9 bases, the J end by 5 bases, with 16 bases between. The CDR3 spells CATCLPGADNSPLHF. CDR3 nucleotide sequence: TGTGCCACCTGTCTCCCGGGTGCGGATAATTCACCCCTCCACTTT.

This chain links TRBV3-1 (or the pseudogene TRBV3-2) with TRBJ1-4; TRBD1 might be the D (5 bases). CDR1 and CDR2 (germline): LGHDT, YNNKEL (reference sequence). Deletions cut 4 bases from V and 5 bases from J, with 11 bases between. The CDR3 is made up of 14 amino acids. The CDR3 DNA reads TGTGCCAGCAGCCCCCCAGGGAGGAATGAAAAACTGTTTTTT. This gives the protein CASSPPGRNEKLFF.